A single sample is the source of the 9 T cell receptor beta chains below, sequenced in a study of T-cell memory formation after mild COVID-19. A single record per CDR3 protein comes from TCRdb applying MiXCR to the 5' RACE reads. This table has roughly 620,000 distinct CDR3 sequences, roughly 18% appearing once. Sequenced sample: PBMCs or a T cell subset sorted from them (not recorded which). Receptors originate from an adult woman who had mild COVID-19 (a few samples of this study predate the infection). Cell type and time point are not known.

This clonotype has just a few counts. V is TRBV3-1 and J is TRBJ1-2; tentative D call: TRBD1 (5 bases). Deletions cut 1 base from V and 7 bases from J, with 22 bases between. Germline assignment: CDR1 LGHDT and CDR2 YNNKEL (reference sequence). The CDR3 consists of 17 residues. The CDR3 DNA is TGTGCCAGCAGCCAAGGTCGGGGAACAGGAAATTGGGGTGGCTACACCTTC. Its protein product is CASSQGRGTGNWGGYTF.

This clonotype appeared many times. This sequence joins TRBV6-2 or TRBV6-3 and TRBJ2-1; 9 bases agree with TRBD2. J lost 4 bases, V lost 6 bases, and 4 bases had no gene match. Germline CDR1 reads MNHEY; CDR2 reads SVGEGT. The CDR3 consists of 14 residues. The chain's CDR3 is CASRAAGGYNEQFF. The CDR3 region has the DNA TGTGCCAGCAGGGCAGCGGGGGGATACAATGAGCAGTTCTTC.

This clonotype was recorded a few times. The CDR3 DNA sequence: TGCAGTGCCAAACAGACAGGGGGGGAGACCCAGTACTTC. The encoded protein is CSAKQTGGETQYF. This rearrangement joins TRBV20-1 to TRBJ2-5; 9 bases fit TRBD1. The junction had 7 bases not matched to a gene; V was cut back by 6 bases and J by 5 bases. CDR1 is DFQATT and CDR2 is SNEGSKA in the germline V gene (reference sequence). The CDR3 sequence is 13 residues long.

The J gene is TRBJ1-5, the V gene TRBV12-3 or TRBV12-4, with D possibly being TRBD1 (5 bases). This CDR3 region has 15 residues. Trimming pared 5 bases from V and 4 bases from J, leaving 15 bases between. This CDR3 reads CASSRDGVSNQPQHF. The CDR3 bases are TGTGCCAGCAGTAGGGACGGAGTGAGTAATCAGCCCCAGCATTTT.

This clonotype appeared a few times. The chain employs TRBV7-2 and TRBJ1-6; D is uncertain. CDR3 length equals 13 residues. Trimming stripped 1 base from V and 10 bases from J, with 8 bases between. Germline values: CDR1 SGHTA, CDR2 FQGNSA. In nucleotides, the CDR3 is TGTGCCAGCAGCTTAGAGGTTTTATCACCCCTCCACTTT. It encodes CASSLEVLSPLHF. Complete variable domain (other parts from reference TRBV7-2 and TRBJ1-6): GAGVSQSPSNKVTEKGKDVELRCDPISGHTALYWYRQSLGQGLEFLIYFQGNSAPDKSGLPSDRFSAERTGGSVSTLTIQRTQQEDSAVYLCASSLEVLSPLHFGNGTRLTVT.

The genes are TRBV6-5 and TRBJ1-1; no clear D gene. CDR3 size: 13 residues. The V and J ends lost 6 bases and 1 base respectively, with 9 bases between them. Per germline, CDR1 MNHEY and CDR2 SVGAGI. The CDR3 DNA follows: TGTGCCAGCAGGTCACGGTCGAACACTGAAGCTTTCTTT. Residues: CASRSRSNTEAFF.

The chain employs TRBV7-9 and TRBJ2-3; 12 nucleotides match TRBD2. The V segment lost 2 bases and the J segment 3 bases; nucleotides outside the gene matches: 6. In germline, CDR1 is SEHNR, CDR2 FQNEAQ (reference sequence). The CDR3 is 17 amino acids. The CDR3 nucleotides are TGTGCCAGCAGCTTAAAGACTAGCGGGAGTTGGACAGATACGCAGTATTTT. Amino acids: CASSLKTSGSWTDTQYF.

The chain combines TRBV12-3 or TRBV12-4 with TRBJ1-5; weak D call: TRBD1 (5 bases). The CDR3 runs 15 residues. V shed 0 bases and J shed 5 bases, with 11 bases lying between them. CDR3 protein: CASSLAGRGDQPQHF. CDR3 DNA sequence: TGTGCCAGCAGTTTAGCAGGGAGGGGAGATCAGCCCCAGCATTTT.

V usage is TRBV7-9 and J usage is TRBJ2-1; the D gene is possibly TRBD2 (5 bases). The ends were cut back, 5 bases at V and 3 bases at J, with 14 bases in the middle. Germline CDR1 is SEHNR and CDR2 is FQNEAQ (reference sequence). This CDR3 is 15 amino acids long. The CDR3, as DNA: TGTGCCAGCAGCCCCTCTGCGGGCTTCTACAATGAGCAGTTCTTC. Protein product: CASSPSAGFYNEQFF.